The rows below give T cell receptor beta chains drawn from one sample of a study of T cell repertoires in cytomegalovirus infection. TCRdb reprocessed the reads via MiXCR and lists one record per CDR3 protein. The sample holds 400,000 to 550,000 distinct CDR3 sequences; around 11% are singletons and the top ten take roughly a tenth. Input material: PBMCs. The receptors stem from a human donor in good health (CMV status not recorded). Some clones in this sample may be carry-over from other donors' samples. Both conserved end residues are part of each CDR3. A D gene is named only where the DNA matches it firmly. Not all rows give a size; the values are once, few, many and, for expanded clones, a class.

TRBV7-6	TRBD2	TRBJ2-1	many	CASSKTGTSGTANSYNEQFF	TGTGCCAGCAGCAAAACCGGGACTAGCGGGACCGCAAACTCCTACAATGAGCAGTTCTTC
TRBV4-2	.	TRBJ2-1	many	CASSQEASVGEQFF	TGTGCCAGCAGCCAAGAGGCGAGCGTTGGTGAGCAGTTCTTC
TRBV7-3	.	TRBJ1-4	many	CASSLTPQDQYYNEKLFF	TGTGCCAGCAGTTTAACTCCCCAGGATCAGTACTACAATGAAAAACTGTTTTTT
TRBV12-3/TRBV12-4	.	TRBJ1-1	many	CATLNLQGRGTEAFF	TGTGCCACCCTGAATTTACAGGGAAGGGGCACTGAAGCTTTCTTT
TRBV6-1	.	TRBJ2-7	few	CASSVGRGASSYEQYF	TGTGCCAGCAGTGTTGGCCGGGGGGCGAGCTCCTACGAGCAGTACTTC
TRBV7-9	TRBD2	TRBJ2-7	many	CASSLGASGKGYEQYF	TGTGCCAGCAGCTTAGGAGCTAGCGGGAAGGGCTACGAGCAGTACTTC
TRBV27	.	TRBJ2-3	many	CASSFRASTDTQYF	TGCGCCAGCAGCTTCCGGGCTAGCACAGATACGCAGTATTTT
TRBV4-1	.	TRBJ2-7	.	CASSQDAATIVDEQYF	TGCGCCAGCAGCCAAGATGCGGCGACTATAGTCGACGAGCAGTACTTC
TRBV28	TRBD1	TRBJ2-7	few	CASSSGTGVFEQYF	TGTGCCAGCAGTTCCGGGACAGGGGTTTTCGAGCAGTACTTC
TRBV12-3/TRBV12-4	.	TRBJ1-6	.	CASSLGQLFPLHF	TGTGCCAGCAGCCTAGGACAGTTGTTCCCCCTCCACTTT
TRBV2	.	TRBJ2-7	.	CASSEGEPTEQYF	TGTGCCAGCAGTGAAGGGGAGCCGACAGAGCAGTACTTC
TRBV7-9	TRBD2	TRBJ2-2	.	CASSPKRLAGGPGELFF	TGTGCCAGCAGCCCAAAGCGACTAGCGGGAGGGCCCGGGGAGCTGTTTTTT
TRBV28	.	TRBJ1-1	many	CAFAGQNTEAFF	TGTGCCTTTGCGGGGCAGAACACTGAAGCTTTCTTT
TRBV5-5	.	TRBJ2-7	.	CASSPLGTTTYEQYF	TGTGCCAGCAGCCCATTGGGGACAACCACCTACGAGCAGTACTTC
TRBV11-2	.	TRBJ2-7	few	CASSLEASSSYEQYF	TGTGCCAGCAGCTTAGAGGCTAGCAGTTCCTACGAGCAGTACTTC
TRBV11-3	.	TRBJ2-3	.	CASSPRTQGSTDTQYF	TGTGCCAGCAGCCCACGGACGCAGGGGTCCACAGATACGCAGTATTTT
TRBV7-9	.	TRBJ1-4	many	CASSLAGVEKLFF	TGTGCCAGCAGCTTAGCTGGGGTTGAAAAACTGTTTTTT
TRBV20-1	.	TRBJ2-1	.	CSARHARGLSYNEQFF	TGCAGTGCCCGTCATGCGCGGGGCTTATCCTACAATGAGCAGTTCTTC
TRBV18	.	TRBJ2-2	few	CASSPRRDTGELFF	TGTGCCAGCTCACCACGGCGGGACACCGGGGAGCTGTTTTTT
TRBV7-9	.	TRBJ2-1	many	CASSSGLLEYNEQFF	TGTGCCAGCAGCTCGGGACTTTTGGAATACAATGAGCAGTTCTTC
TRBV2	TRBD1	TRBJ1-5	many	CASSQMGQSKPQHF	TGTGCCAGCAGCCAAATGGGACAGAGCAAGCCCCAGCATTTT
TRBV19	TRBD2	TRBJ2-3	many	CATRAGGPGTDTQYF	TGTGCCACCAGGGCGGGAGGGCCGGGCACAGATACGCAGTATTTT
TRBV10-3	.	TRBJ2-2	many	CAISDRDYTGELFF	TGTGCCATCAGTGATAGGGACTACACCGGGGAGCTGTTTTTT
TRBV11-2	TRBD2	TRBJ2-3	many	CASTPGLAGGLVDTQYF	TGTGCCAGCACCCCAGGACTAGCGGGGGGGCTAGTAGATACGCAGTATTTT
TRBV28	TRBD2	TRBJ2-2	few	CASSSAITSGRANTGELFF	TGTGCCAGCAGTTCAGCCATCACTAGCGGGAGGGCCAACACCGGGGAGCTGTTTTTT
TRBV20-1	.	TRBJ1-5	many	CSGREGGQPQHF	TGCAGTGGCAGGGAGGGGGGTCAGCCCCAGCATTTT
TRBV28	TRBD1	TRBJ1-1	many	CAITGGSEAFF	TGTGCCATCACAGGGGGCTCTGAAGCTTTCTTT
TRBV3-1	TRBD1	TRBJ2-1	.	CASSPAGQGASGEQFF	TGTGCCAGCAGCCCTGCGGGACAGGGGGCTTCGGGAGAGCAGTTCTTC
TRBV5-1	TRBD2	TRBJ2-7	.	CASSLSSGWYEQYF	TGCGCCAGCAGCTTGTCTAGCGGGTGGTACGAGCAGTACTTC
TRBV7-2	.	TRBJ2-7	many	CASSSPGGPYEQYF	TGTGCCAGCAGCTCCCCGGGCGGCCCCTACGAGCAGTACTTC
TRBV7-2	TRBD1	TRBJ2-7	many	CASSYRTGEQYF	TGTGCCAGCAGCTATAGGACAGGCGAGCAGTACTTC
TRBV28	.	TRBJ1-5	many	CASSSGSRRPSNQPQHF	TGTGCCAGCAGTTCAGGCAGCCGGCGACCGAGCAATCAGCCCCAGCATTTT
TRBV12-5	.	TRBJ2-7	few	CASGLEGTYEQYF	TGTGCTAGTGGTTTGGAGGGTACCTACGAGCAGTACTTC
TRBV5-1	.	TRBJ2-7	.	CASSTRRVPYEQYF	TGCGCCAGCAGCACCCGCAGGGTTCCCTACGAGCAGTACTTC
TRBV6-2/TRBV6-3	TRBD1	TRBJ2-5	many	CASSAWTGKETQYF	TGTGCCAGCAGTGCCTGGACAGGGAAAGAGACCCAGTACTTC
TRBV18	.	TRBJ2-1	few	CASSPGHEQFF	TGTGCCAGCTCACCAGGGCATGAGCAGTTCTTC
TRBV7-8	TRBD1	TRBJ2-7	many	CASSFRDRGYEQYF	TGTGCCAGCAGCTTCCGGGACAGGGGCTACGAGCAGTACTTC
TRBV2	.	TRBJ1-5	many	CASNRDTNQPQHF	TGTGCCAGCAATCGGGACACCAATCAGCCCCAGCATTTT
TRBV27	TRBD1	TRBJ2-7	.	CASSLSSGQGLGEQYF	TGTGCCAGCAGTTTATCCTCGGGACAGGGTCTCGGCGAGCAGTACTTC
TRBV19	TRBD2	TRBJ2-2	many	CARITSGRAENTGELFF	TGTGCCAGGATAACTAGCGGGAGGGCCGAAAACACCGGGGAGCTGTTTTTT
TRBV10-3	.	TRBJ2-2	many	CAISGGRGVANTGELFF	TGTGCCATCAGTGGAGGACGCGGGGTCGCGAACACCGGGGAGCTGTTTTTT
TRBV2	TRBD2	TRBJ2-3	.	CASSDKRGIADTQYF	TGTGCCAGCAGTGATAAGCGGGGGATCGCAGATACGCAGTATTTT
TRBV19	.	TRBJ1-1	many	CASISPGRLNTEAFF	TGTGCCAGTATTTCTCCCGGAAGACTGAACACTGAAGCTTTCTTT
TRBV2	.	TRBJ2-6	many	CASSKNRAGANVLTF	TGTGCCAGCAGTAAAAATAGGGCTGGGGCCAACGTCCTGACTTTC
TRBV6-4	TRBD2	TRBJ2-4	many	CASSDERLAVAKNIQYF	TGTGCCAGCAGTGACGAGCGACTAGCGGTAGCCAAAAACATTCAGTACTTC
TRBV10-3	.	TRBJ2-7	many	CAISESVRDSYEQYF	TGTGCCATCAGTGAGTCGGTACGGGACTCCTACGAGCAGTACTTC
TRBV28	.	TRBJ1-5	.	CASSLDDNQPQHF	TGTGCCAGCAGTTTGGATGACAATCAGCCCCAGCATTTT
TRBV12-3/TRBV12-4	.	TRBJ1-1	many	CASSRGLRTEAFF	TGTGCCAGCAGTCGGGGTTTGAGAACTGAAGCTTTCTTT
TRBV30	.	TRBJ1-1	many	CAWRPGSNTEAFF	TGTGCCTGGAGACCGGGGTCGAACACTGAAGCTTTCTTT
TRBV7-2	TRBD1	TRBJ1-2	many	CASSPPWGRGNYGYTF	TGTGCCAGCAGCCCGCCATGGGGCAGGGGGAACTATGGCTACACCTTC
TRBV7-3	TRBD2	TRBJ2-2	few	CASSLGPGGVWTGELFF	TGTGCCAGCAGCTTAGGGCCGGGAGGGGTCTGGACCGGGGAGCTGTTTTTT
TRBV11-2	.	TRBJ2-6	few	CASSPHRLTSSGANVLTF	TGTGCCAGCAGCCCCCACAGGTTGACGAGCTCTGGGGCCAACGTCCTGACTTTC
TRBV7-3	TRBD1	TRBJ2-2	.	CASSSARDRGPGELFF	TGTGCCAGCAGCTCCGCCCGGGACAGGGGGCCCGGGGAGCTGTTTTTT
TRBV4-2	.	TRBJ1-1	many	CASSQFAAGDMGTEAFF	TGTGCCAGCAGCCAATTCGCCGCGGGGGATATGGGCACTGAAGCTTTCTTT
TRBV10-3	.	TRBJ2-2	many	CASLKGRDTGELFF	TGTGCTTCCCTCAAGGGGCGCGACACCGGGGAGCTGTTTTTT
TRBV10-3	TRBD2	TRBJ2-7	many	CATDLAGGSYEQYF	TGTGCCACCGATTTAGCGGGAGGATCCTACGAGCAGTACTTC
TRBV7-9	.	TRBJ2-6	many	CASSLPSTGANVLTF	TGTGCCAGCAGCTTACCGAGCACTGGGGCCAACGTCCTGACTTTC
TRBV7-3	.	TRBJ2-2	many	CASSPTGRFELFF	TGTGCCAGCAGCCCAACAGGACGGTTTGAGCTGTTTTTT
TRBV19	.	TRBJ2-1	many	CASSIGGSGSYNEQFF	TGTGCCAGTAGTATAGGAGGGTCCGGGTCCTACAATGAGCAGTTCTTC